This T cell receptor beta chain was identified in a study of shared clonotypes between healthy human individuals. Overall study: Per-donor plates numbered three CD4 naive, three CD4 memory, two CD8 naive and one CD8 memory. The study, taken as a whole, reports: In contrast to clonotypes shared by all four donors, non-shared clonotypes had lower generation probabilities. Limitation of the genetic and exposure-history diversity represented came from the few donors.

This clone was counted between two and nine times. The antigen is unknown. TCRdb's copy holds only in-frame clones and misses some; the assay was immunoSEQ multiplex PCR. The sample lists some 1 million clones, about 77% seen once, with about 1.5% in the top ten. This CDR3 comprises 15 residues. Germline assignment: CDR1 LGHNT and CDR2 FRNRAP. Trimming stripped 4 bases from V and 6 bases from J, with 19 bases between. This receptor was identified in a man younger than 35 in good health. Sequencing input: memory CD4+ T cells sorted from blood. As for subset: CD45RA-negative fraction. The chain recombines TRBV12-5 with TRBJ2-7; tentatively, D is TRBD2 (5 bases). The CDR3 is CASGSAGGLPGEQYF. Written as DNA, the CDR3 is TGTGCTAGTGGTTCCGCCGGAGGCCTCCCTGGCGAGCAGTACTTC.